One and the same sample provided the 21 T cell receptor beta chains below, sequenced in a study of cytomegalovirus exposure and HLA in healthy donors. Both 60 Vbeta primers and 13 Jbeta primers went into the PCR. TCRdb keeps only in-frame clones here, not all; method: immunoSEQ multiplex PCR. The sample comprises fewer than 200,000 clones, approximately 79% of which are singletons, and roughly 0.76% rests with the top ten. Material: PBMCs. These receptor sequences come from a woman between 35 and 50 years old in good health and CMV-seronegative.

This clone was picked up one time. The DNA of the CDR3 is TGTGCCAGTAGTACTCCCTCCGGGACAGCCAACAATCAGCCCCAGCATTTT. It specifies CASSTPSGTANNQPQHF. The chain couples TRBV19 to TRBJ1-5; 7 positions match TRBD1. The V segment lost 4 bases and the J segment 3 bases; nucleotides outside the gene matches: 12. CDR3 size: 17 residues. The V gene's germline CDR1 is LNHDA and CDR2 SQIVND (reference sequence).

Worth noting for this clone: Germline is not matched at one junction end, which may reflect a read error. V gene TRBV7-6 combines with J gene TRBJ2-1; D may be TRBD1 (6 bases). CDR1 and CDR2 from the germline V gene are SGHVS and FNYEAQ. This CDR3 is built from 14 residues. In DNA form, the CDR3 reads TGTGCCAGCAGCTTGCCGGGACAAATATCCCTTTTGCTCTTC. Translated, it gives CASSLPGQISLLLF.

The chain has TRBV27 and TRBJ2-3, with 12 bases aligning to TRBD2. The CDR3 is made up of 19 amino acids. V shed 6 bases, J shed 3 bases, and the junction held 16 bases outside the gene matches. From germline, CDR1 is MNHEY and CDR2 SMNVEV (reference sequence). As DNA, the CDR3 is TGTGCCAGCAGGGCCACGGGGTCTAGCGGGAGGGCGTTGACAGATACGCAGTATTTT. Protein product: CASRATGSSGRALTDTQYF.

The J gene is TRBJ1-1, the V gene TRBV15; D is undetermined. V lost 4 bases and J 7 bases, leaving 10 bases between the germline ends. This CDR3 is built from 12 residues. Germline-derived CDR1 and CDR2 are LNHNV and YYDKDF (reference sequence). In DNA, the CDR3 is TGTGCCACCAGCACGTACCGCGGTGAAGCTTTCTTT. The encoded protein is CATSTYRGEAFF.

The chain is built from TRBV5-1 and TRBJ1-2; 9 nucleotides line up with TRBD1. V lost 3 bases and J lost 6; bases outside the gene matches: 3. Per the germline V gene, CDR1 is SGHRS and CDR2 is YFSETQ. The CDR3 is made up of 13 amino acids. Here the CDR3 DNA reads TGCGCCAGCAGCTCGGGACAGGGCGATGGCTACACCTTC. This codes for CASSSGQGDGYTF.

The chain carries TRBV5-5 and TRBJ2-1; TRBD2 matches at 8 bases. The CDR3 runs 17 residues. The V and J ends lost 0 bases and 0 bases, in that order; junction bases with no gene match: 5. CDR1 is SGHKS, CDR2 YYEKEE, per germline (reference sequence). The CDR3: CASSLAKGTSSYNEQFF. Here the CDR3 DNA reads TGTGCCAGCAGCTTGGCCAAGGGGACTAGCTCCTACAATGAGCAGTTCTTC.

This chain connects TRBV7-2 to TRBJ2-3, with TRBD1 matching 9 bases. This CDR3 is built from 14 residues. Looked up from germline, CDR1 is SGHTA and CDR2 is FQGNSA. V was clipped by 5 bases and J by 2 bases; unmatched bases: 2. The CDR3: CASSDRGTTDTQYF. CDR3 bases: TGTGCCAGCAGCGACAGGGGGACCACAGATACGCAGTATTTT.

This rearrangement joins TRBV11-2 to TRBJ1-2; 7 bases fit TRBD1. Per germline, CDR1 SGHAT and CDR2 FQNNGV. Trimming at V came to 3 bases and at J to 6 bases, leaving 4 bases not matched to a gene. The CDR3 extends over 13 amino acids. The CDR3: CASSFTGAHGYTF. The CDR3 bases are TGTGCCAGCAGCTTTACAGGGGCGCATGGCTACACCTTC.

This chain uses TRBV30 with TRBJ1-2; 7 nucleotides match TRBD1. Germline CDR1 GTSNPN, CDR2 SVGIG (reference sequence). This CDR3 has 13 residues. V was clipped by 5 bases and J by 4 bases; unmatched bases: 7. DNA of the CDR3: TGTGCCTGGGGAACAGGGGATGGCTATGGCTACACCTTC. Translating gives CAWGTGDGYGYTF.

The chain is built from TRBV4-1 and TRBJ1-2; 8 nucleotides align to TRBD1. Germline loops: CDR1 MGHRA, CDR2 YSYEKL. This CDR3 region has 15 residues. V lost 1 base and J lost 4; bases outside the gene matches: 5. CDR3 sequence (DNA): TGCGCCAGCAGCCAAGCCCGGGACAGGCTCTATGGCTACACCTTC. Translated: CASSQARDRLYGYTF.

J is TRBJ2-5 and V is TRBV5-4; 7 bases are a match to TRBD2. V lost 3 bases to trimming and J lost 2 bases; unmatched junction nucleotides: 4. The CDR3 is made up of 14 amino acids. The V gene's germline CDR1 is SGHNT and CDR2 YYREEE (reference sequence). CDR3 amino acids: CASSWGGKQETQYF. CDR3 DNA: TGTGCCAGCAGCTGGGGGGGAAAACAAGAGACCCAGTACTTC.

J is TRBJ1-4 and V is TRBV21-1; the table gives TRBD1 as D, unverified against the DNA. TRBV21-1 constitutes a pseudogene. The CDR3 sequence is 11 residues long. The CDR3 bases are TGTGCCAGCAGCAAGGGGGCTGTGTCTTTTTTT. Translation gives CASSKGAVSFF.

V and J are TRBV27 and TRBJ2-1; 8 bases fit TRBD1. V shed 4 bases, J shed 8 bases, and the junction held 10 bases outside the gene matches. This CDR3 comprises 15 residues. Germline V CDR1 and CDR2: MNHEY, SMNVEV (reference sequence). CDR3 in amino acids: CASSSPGQVVYEQFF. In DNA, the CDR3 is TGTGCCAGCAGTTCACCGGGACAGGTTGTCTATGAGCAGTTCTTC.

This clone came up once. The chain carries TRBV7-2 and TRBJ1-2; weak D call: TRBD1 (5 bases). The germline CDR1 and CDR2 sequences are SGHTA and FQGNSA. This CDR3 region has 15 residues. V was cut by 1 base and J by 4 bases, with 13 bases left in between. This CDR3 is CASSLGGGVGYGYTF. In nucleotides, the CDR3 is TGTGCCAGCAGCTTAGGAGGAGGGGTAGGCTATGGCTACACCTTC.

This clone has only one observation. The chain couples TRBV7-6 to TRBJ1-1; a possible D gene is TRBD1 (5 bases). Germline V gene data show CDR1 as SGHVS and CDR2 as FNYEAQ. The CDR3 totals 14 residues. V was clipped by 1 base and J by 1 base, with 7 bases between them. The CDR3 here is CASSLGTTNTEAFF. The CDR3 DNA reads TGTGCCAGCAGCTTAGGGACAACGAACACTGAAGCTTTCTTT.

The chain links TRBV4-3 to TRBJ2-3; D not certain. V lost 0 bases and J lost 4, with 17 bases in between. Germline values: CDR1 LGHNA, CDR2 YSLEER. This CDR3 region has 17 residues. The CDR3, as DNA: TGCGCCAGCAGCCAAGATCTGGTCAAAACTTTCGCAGATACGCAGTATTTT. Protein sequence: CASSQDLVKTFADTQYF.

The V gene is TRBV6-5, the J gene TRBJ1-2; 8 positions agree with TRBD1. The junction had 11 bases not matched to a gene; V was cut back by 10 bases and J by 7 bases. The CDR3 runs 13 residues. Germline CDR1 is MNHEY and CDR2 is SVGAGI. Written as DNA, the CDR3 is TGTGCCACCGGACAGGGCCCACAAGGTGGCTACACCTTC. Protein: CATGQGPQGGYTF.

V and J are TRBV11-2 and TRBJ2-7; TRBD1 agrees at 7 bases. The CDR3 totals 15 residues. Germline trimming cut 0 bases from V and 3 bases from J; bases unmatched to any gene: 5. The germline CDR1 and CDR2 sequences are SGHAT and FQNNGV. CDR3 residues: CASSLDRTGDYEQYF. CDR3 nucleotide sequence: TGTGCCAGCAGCTTAGATAGGACAGGAGACTACGAGCAGTACTTC.

The gene calls are TRBV7-8 and TRBJ1-5, with 12 bases matching TRBD1. Unmatched junction bases numbered 6, after V lost 3 bases and J lost 0 bases. Germline V gene data show CDR1 as SGHVS and CDR2 as FQNEAQ. CDR3 length: 18 amino acids. CDR3 sequence reads: CASSLVGTGGRSNQPQHF. The CDR3 DNA reads as TGTGCCAGCAGCTTGGTGGGGACAGGGGGCCGTAGCAATCAGCCCCAGCATTTT.

This chain joins TRBV6-6 and TRBJ2-2, with 8 bases lining up with TRBD2. V trimming: 7 bases; J trimming: 6 bases; junction bases outside the gene matches: 10. CDR1 MNHNY and CDR2 SVGAGI come from the germline V gene (reference sequence). The CDR3 extends over 15 amino acids. CDR3 sequence (DNA): TGTGCCAGCACCCCCCCGGGACTAGGGGCCGGGGAGCTGTTTTTT. Protein: CASTPPGLGAGELFF.

This clone was observed once. The rearrangement uses TRBV19 and TRBJ1-1; D is perhaps TRBD1 (5 bases). Per germline, CDR1 LNHDA and CDR2 SQIVND (reference sequence). Trimming stripped 3 bases from V and 3 bases from J, with 11 bases between. The CDR3 has 14 amino acids. The CDR3 nucleotides read TGTGCCAGTAGTATGTTGGGGCCTTACACTGAAGCTTTCTTT. Translating gives CASSMLGPYTEAFF.